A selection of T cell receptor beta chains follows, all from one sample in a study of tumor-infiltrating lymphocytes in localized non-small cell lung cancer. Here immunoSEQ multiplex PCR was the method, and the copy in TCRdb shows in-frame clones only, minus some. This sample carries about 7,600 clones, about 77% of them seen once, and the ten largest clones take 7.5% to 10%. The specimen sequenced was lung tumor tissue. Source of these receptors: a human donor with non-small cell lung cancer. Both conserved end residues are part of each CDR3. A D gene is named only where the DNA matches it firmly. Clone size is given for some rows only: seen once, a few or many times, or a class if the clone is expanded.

cdr3_aa: CASSEGQSYEQYF
cdr3_nt: TGTGCCAGCAGTGAGGGACAGAGCTACGAGCAGTACTTC
clone_size: NA
j_call: TRBJ2-7
d_call: TRBD1
v_call: TRBV2
cdr3_length: 13

cdr3_aa: CASSFTVEGGHGYTF
cdr3_nt: TGTGCCAGCAGTTTTACTGTCGAAGGGGGACATGGCTACACCTTC
clone_size: few
j_call: TRBJ1-2
d_call: NA
v_call: TRBV27
cdr3_length: 15

cdr3_aa: CASSPGTVPGELFF
cdr3_nt: TGTGCCAGCAGTCCCGGGACAGTTCCCGGGGAGCTGTTTTTT
clone_size: once
j_call: TRBJ2-2
d_call: TRBD1
v_call: TRBV27
cdr3_length: 14

cdr3_aa: CASSITLGDRNTIYF
cdr3_nt: TGTGCCAGCAGCATAACCTTGGGGGACCGAAACACCATATATTTT
clone_size: NA
j_call: TRBJ1-3
d_call: NA
v_call: TRBV7-9
cdr3_length: 15

cdr3_aa: CASSPTGTAYEQYF
cdr3_nt: TGTGCCAGCAGCCCTACCGGGACCGCCTACGAGCAGTACTTC
clone_size: NA
j_call: TRBJ2-7
d_call: NA
v_call: TRBV5-6
cdr3_length: 14

cdr3_aa: CASTDFSPASSYEQYF
cdr3_nt: TGTGCCAGCACCGATTTTAGTCCTGCTTCGTCCTACGAGCAGTACTTC
clone_size: NA
j_call: TRBJ2-7
d_call: NA
v_call: TRBV5-6
cdr3_length: 16

cdr3_aa: CSVGTGGTDEKLFF
cdr3_nt: TGCAGCGTTGGCACAGGGGGCACTGATGAAAAACTGTTTTTT
clone_size: NA
j_call: TRBJ1-4
d_call: TRBD1
v_call: TRBV29-1
cdr3_length: 14

cdr3_aa: CAQKREWGGDTQYF
cdr3_nt: TGTGCCCAAAAGCGGGAGTGGGGGGGAGATACGCAGTATTTT
clone_size: NA
j_call: TRBJ2-3
d_call: TRBD2
v_call: TRBV30
cdr3_length: 14

cdr3_aa: CASSLRGNQPQHF
cdr3_nt: TGTGCCAGCAGCTTACGGGGTAATCAGCCCCAGCATTTT
clone_size: NA
j_call: TRBJ1-5
d_call: NA
v_call: TRBV7-8
cdr3_length: 13

cdr3_aa: CSVEAGNTGELFF
cdr3_nt: TGCAGCGTTGAAGCGGGGAACACCGGGGAGCTGTTTTTT
clone_size: NA
j_call: TRBJ2-2
d_call: NA
v_call: TRBV29-1
cdr3_length: 13

cdr3_aa: CASSGRGSTDTQYF
cdr3_nt: TGTGCCAGCAGTGGTCGTGGTAGCACAGATACGCAGTATTTT
clone_size: NA
j_call: TRBJ2-3
d_call: NA
v_call: TRBV6-6
cdr3_length: 14

cdr3_aa: CASRSAGASNEKLFF
cdr3_nt: TGTGCCAGCAGGTCAGCGGGGGCGTCGAATGAAAAACTGTTTTTT
clone_size: NA
j_call: TRBJ1-4
d_call: NA
v_call: TRBV27
cdr3_length: 15

cdr3_aa: CACPVAEGTEAFF
cdr3_nt: TGTGCCTGCCCGGTGGCCGAGGGCACTGAAGCTTTCTTT
clone_size: few
j_call: TRBJ1-1
d_call: NA
v_call: TRBV30
cdr3_length: 13

cdr3_aa: CASSLGDPSSGNTIYF
cdr3_nt: TGCGCCAGCAGCTTGGGGGACCCGAGCTCTGGAAACACCATATATTTT
clone_size: NA
j_call: TRBJ1-3
d_call: NA
v_call: TRBV5-1
cdr3_length: 16

cdr3_aa: CAWSVGGSSYNEQFF
cdr3_nt: TGTGCCTGGAGTGTAGGCGGGAGCTCCTACAATGAGCAGTTCTTC
clone_size: NA
j_call: TRBJ2-1
d_call: TRBD2
v_call: TRBV30
cdr3_length: 15

cdr3_aa: CASSSGLAEETQYF
cdr3_nt: TGTGCCAGCAGCTCGGGACTAGCGGAAGAGACCCAGTACTTC
clone_size: NA
j_call: TRBJ2-5
d_call: TRBD2
v_call: TRBV14
cdr3_length: 14

cdr3_aa: CASSVALGGEAFF
cdr3_nt: TGTGCCAGCAGTGTGGCCTTGGGAGGTGAAGCTTTCTTT
clone_size: NA
j_call: TRBJ1-1
d_call: NA
v_call: TRBV6-5
cdr3_length: 13

cdr3_aa: CASSLGQGLQPQHF
cdr3_nt: TGTGCCAGCAGTCTCGGACAGGGCCTTCAGCCCCAGCATTTT
clone_size: NA
j_call: TRBJ1-5
d_call: TRBD1
v_call: TRBV28
cdr3_length: 14

cdr3_aa: CASRSRDVGYEQYF
cdr3_nt: TGTGCCAGTAGGTCCAGGGACGTCGGCTACGAGCAGTACTTC
clone_size: few
j_call: TRBJ2-7
d_call: NA
v_call: TRBV19
cdr3_length: 14

cdr3_aa: CASSPTGGQETQYF
cdr3_nt: TGTGCCAGCTCACCGACAGGGGGCCAAGAGACCCAGTACTTC
clone_size: NA
j_call: TRBJ2-5
d_call: TRBD1
v_call: TRBV18
cdr3_length: 14

cdr3_aa: CSVEATGYLTDTQYF
cdr3_nt: TGCAGCGTTGAAGCGACAGGATACCTCACAGATACGCAGTATTTT
clone_size: few
j_call: TRBJ2-3
d_call: NA
v_call: TRBV29-1
cdr3_length: 15

cdr3_aa: CASSLSASTAYTEAFF
cdr3_nt: TGTGCCAGCAGTTTATCGGCCAGTACAGCTTACACTGAAGCTTTCTTT
clone_size: NA
j_call: TRBJ1-1
d_call: NA
v_call: TRBV27
cdr3_length: 16

cdr3_aa: CASSFLTSRVDNEQFF
cdr3_nt: TGTGCCAGCAGCTTCTTGACTAGCAGAGTAGACAATGAGCAGTTCTTC
clone_size: NA
j_call: TRBJ2-1
d_call: TRBD2
v_call: TRBV7-9
cdr3_length: 16

cdr3_aa: CASKGQIDQPQHF
cdr3_nt: TGTGCCAGCAAGGGACAGATCGATCAGCCCCAGCATTTT
clone_size: NA
j_call: TRBJ1-5
d_call: TRBD1
v_call: TRBV2
cdr3_length: 13

cdr3_aa: CASSFPLPQGREAFF
cdr3_nt: TGTGCCAGCAGCTTTCCCTTACCACAGGGCCGTGAAGCTTTCTTT
clone_size: NA
j_call: TRBJ1-1
d_call: NA
v_call: TRBV5-4
cdr3_length: 15

cdr3_aa: CASKAGLAVGIQYF
cdr3_nt: TGCGCCAGCAAAGCGGGACTAGCCGTAGGCATTCAGTACTTC
clone_size: NA
j_call: TRBJ2-4
d_call: TRBD2
v_call: TRBV10-2
cdr3_length: 14

cdr3_aa: CASKWGPEETQYF
cdr3_nt: TGTGCCAGCAAGTGGGGCCCTGAAGAGACCCAGTACTTC
clone_size: few
j_call: TRBJ2-5
d_call: NA
v_call: TRBV28
cdr3_length: 13

cdr3_aa: CAWSETSYNEQFF
cdr3_nt: TGTGCCTGGAGTGAAACCTCCTACAATGAGCAGTTCTTC
clone_size: NA
j_call: TRBJ2-1
d_call: NA
v_call: TRBV30
cdr3_length: 13

cdr3_aa: CASSFRGGEETQYF
cdr3_nt: TGTGCCAGCAGCTTCCGGGGGGGTGAAGAGACCCAGTACTTC
clone_size: NA
j_call: TRBJ2-5
d_call: TRBD2
v_call: TRBV7-2
cdr3_length: 14

cdr3_aa: CASSLGPNSGNTIYF
cdr3_nt: TGTGCCAGCAGCTTAGGCCCTAACTCTGGAAACACCATATATTTT
clone_size: NA
j_call: TRBJ1-3
d_call: NA
v_call: TRBV7-3
cdr3_length: 15

cdr3_aa: CASSPRGDGNTIYF
cdr3_nt: TGTGCCAGCAGCCCTCGGGGGGACGGAAACACCATATATTTT
clone_size: NA
j_call: TRBJ1-3
d_call: NA
v_call: TRBV9
cdr3_length: 14

cdr3_aa: CASSLGSTGYEQYF
cdr3_nt: TGTGCCAGCAGCTTAGGGTCCACAGGCTACGAGCAGTACTTC
clone_size: NA
j_call: TRBJ2-7
d_call: NA
v_call: TRBV7-9
cdr3_length: 14

cdr3_aa: CASAPGGAYEQYF
cdr3_nt: TGTGCCAGCGCCCCGGGGGGGGCCTACGAGCAGTACTTC
clone_size: NA
j_call: TRBJ2-7
d_call: TRBD2
v_call: TRBV7-3
cdr3_length: 13

cdr3_aa: CASSLGPAFF
cdr3_nt: TGTGCCAGCAGCCTTGGGCCAGCTTTCTTT
clone_size: NA
j_call: TRBJ1-1
d_call: NA
v_call: TRBV11-2
cdr3_length: 10

cdr3_aa: CAWSVLGRGNEKLFF
cdr3_nt: TGTGCCTGGAGTGTACTAGGCAGGGGAAATGAAAAACTGTTTTTT
clone_size: NA
j_call: TRBJ1-4
d_call: NA
v_call: TRBV30
cdr3_length: 15

cdr3_aa: CASSPRTRGLAGADEQFF
cdr3_nt: TGTGCCAGCAGCCCCCGGACACGCGGACTAGCGGGGGCCGACGAGCAGTTCTTC
clone_size: NA
j_call: TRBJ2-1
d_call: TRBD2
v_call: TRBV7-9
cdr3_length: 18

cdr3_aa: CASSLRQAEDYTF
cdr3_nt: TGTGCCAGCAGCTTGCGACAGGCCGAGGACTACACCTTC
clone_size: once
j_call: TRBJ1-2
d_call: NA
v_call: TRBV11-1
cdr3_length: 13

cdr3_aa: CASSFSMGNTEAFF
cdr3_nt: TGTGCCAGCAGCTTCAGCATGGGGAACACTGAAGCTTTCTTT
clone_size: NA
j_call: TRBJ1-1
d_call: NA
v_call: TRBV5-6
cdr3_length: 14

cdr3_aa: CASSLSGQGVTDTQYF
cdr3_nt: TGTGCCAGCAGCTTATCGGGACAGGGGGTGACAGATACGCAGTATTTT
clone_size: NA
j_call: TRBJ2-3
d_call: TRBD1
v_call: TRBV11-3
cdr3_length: 16

cdr3_aa: CASRPDLLATNEKLFF
cdr3_nt: TGTGCCAGTAGACCGGACCTACTTGCAACTAATGAAAAACTGTTTTTT
clone_size: NA
j_call: TRBJ1-4
d_call: NA
v_call: TRBV19
cdr3_length: 16

cdr3_aa: CASRGQGGDTEAFF
cdr3_nt: TGCGCCAGCCGCGGACAGGGGGGGGACACTGAAGCTTTCTTT
clone_size: few
j_call: TRBJ1-1
d_call: TRBD1
v_call: TRBV5-1
cdr3_length: 14

cdr3_aa: CASSDRGLAEAFF
cdr3_nt: TGTGCCAGCAGTGACCGGGGGTTAGCTGAAGCTTTCTTT
clone_size: NA
j_call: TRBJ1-1
d_call: NA
v_call: TRBV6-1
cdr3_length: 13

cdr3_aa: CACASATYNEQFF
cdr3_nt: TGTGCCTGCGCTAGCGCTACCTACAATGAGCAGTTCTTC
clone_size: NA
j_call: TRBJ2-1
d_call: NA
v_call: TRBV15
cdr3_length: 13

cdr3_aa: CASTRVGNNSPLHF
cdr3_nt: TGTGCCAGCACCCGCGTGGGGAATAATTCACCCCTCCACTTT
clone_size: few
j_call: TRBJ1-6
d_call: NA
v_call: TRBV6-1
cdr3_length: 14

cdr3_aa: CATSRAGSTDTQYF
cdr3_nt: TGTGCCACCAGCAGAGCCGGTAGCACAGATACGCAGTATTTT
clone_size: NA
j_call: TRBJ2-3
d_call: NA
v_call: TRBV15
cdr3_length: 14

cdr3_aa: CASTSGSAREKLFF
cdr3_nt: TGTGCCAGTACCTCAGGTTCAGCACGGGAAAAACTGTTTTTT
clone_size: NA
j_call: TRBJ1-4
d_call: NA
v_call: TRBV19
cdr3_length: 14

cdr3_aa: CGVRGYTF
cdr3_nt: TGCGGCGTTAGGGGCTACACCTTC
clone_size: NA
j_call: TRBJ1-2
d_call: NA
v_call: TRBV20-1
cdr3_length: 8

cdr3_aa: CSGGDRIYEQYF
cdr3_nt: TGCAGCGGGGGAGACAGGATCTACGAGCAGTACTTC
clone_size: few
j_call: TRBJ2-7
d_call: NA
v_call: TRBV29-1
cdr3_length: 12

cdr3_aa: CASSATGRDSGYTF
cdr3_nt: TGTGCCAGCTCAGCGACAGGGAGGGATAGTGGCTACACCTTC
clone_size: NA
j_call: TRBJ1-2
d_call: TRBD1
v_call: TRBV18
cdr3_length: 14